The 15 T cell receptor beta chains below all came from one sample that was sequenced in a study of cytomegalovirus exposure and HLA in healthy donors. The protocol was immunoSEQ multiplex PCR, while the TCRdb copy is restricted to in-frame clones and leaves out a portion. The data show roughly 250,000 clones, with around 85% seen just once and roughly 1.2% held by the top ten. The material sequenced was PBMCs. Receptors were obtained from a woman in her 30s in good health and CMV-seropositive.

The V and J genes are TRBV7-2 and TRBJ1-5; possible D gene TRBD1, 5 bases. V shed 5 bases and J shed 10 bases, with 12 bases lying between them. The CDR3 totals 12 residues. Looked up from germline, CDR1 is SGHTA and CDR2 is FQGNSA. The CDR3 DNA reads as TGTGCCAGCAGCCTTCAGGGAGGCCCCCAGCATTTT. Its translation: CASSLQGGPQHF.

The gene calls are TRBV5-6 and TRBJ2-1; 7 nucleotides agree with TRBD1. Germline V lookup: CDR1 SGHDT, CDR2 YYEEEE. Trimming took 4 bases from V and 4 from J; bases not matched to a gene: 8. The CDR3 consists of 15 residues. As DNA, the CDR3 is TGTGCCAGCAGCCGTCTCGGACAGGCGTACAATGAGCAGTTCTTC. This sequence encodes CASSRLGQAYNEQFF.

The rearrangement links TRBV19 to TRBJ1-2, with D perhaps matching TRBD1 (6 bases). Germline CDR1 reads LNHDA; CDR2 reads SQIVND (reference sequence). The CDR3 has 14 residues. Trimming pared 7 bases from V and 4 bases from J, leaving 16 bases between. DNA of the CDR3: TGTGCCAGTATCCCCAACAGGGCTATCTATGGCTACACCTTC. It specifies CASIPNRAIYGYTF.

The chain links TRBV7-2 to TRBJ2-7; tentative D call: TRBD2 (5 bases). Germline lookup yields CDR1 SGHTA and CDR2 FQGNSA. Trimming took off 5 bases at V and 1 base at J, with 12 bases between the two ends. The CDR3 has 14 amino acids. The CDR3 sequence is CASSTGRGSYEQYF. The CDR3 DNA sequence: TGTGCCAGCAGCACCGGACGGGGTTCCTACGAGCAGTACTTC.

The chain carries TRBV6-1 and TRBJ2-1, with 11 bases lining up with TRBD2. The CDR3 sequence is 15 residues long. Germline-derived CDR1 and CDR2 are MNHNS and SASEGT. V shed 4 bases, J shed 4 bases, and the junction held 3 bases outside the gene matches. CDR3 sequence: CASSATSGEYNEQFF. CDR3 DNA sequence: TGTGCCAGCAGTGCGACTAGCGGGGAATACAATGAGCAGTTCTTC.

Here the CDR3 DNA reads TGTGCCTGGACGTGGCAGGGGGCAGGCTATGGCTACACCTTC. Translation gives CAWTWQGAGYGYTF. The V and J genes are TRBV30 and TRBJ1-2, with 8 positions matching TRBD1. V was clipped by 4 bases and J by 4 bases; unmatched bases: 8. The germline CDR1 and CDR2 sequences are GTSNPN and SVGIG (reference sequence). This CDR3 has 14 residues. Supplemented by reference TRBV30 and TRBJ1-2, the full variable domain reads SQTIHQWPATLVQPVGSPLSLECTVEGTSNPNLYWYRQAAGRGLQLLFYSVGIGQISSEVPQNLSASRPQDRQFILSSKKLLLSDSGFYLCAWTWQGAGYGYTFGSGTRLTVV.

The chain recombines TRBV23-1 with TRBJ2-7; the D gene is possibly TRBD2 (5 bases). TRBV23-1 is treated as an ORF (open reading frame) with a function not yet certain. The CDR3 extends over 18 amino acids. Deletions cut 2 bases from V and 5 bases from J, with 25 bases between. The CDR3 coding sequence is TGCGCCAGCAGTCAACGGCGAGGGAGTATCCGTGGGTACCACGAGCAGTACTTC. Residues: CASSQRRGSIRGYHEQYF.

The CDR3 protein is CASSQDRSYGYTF. CDR3 nucleotides: TGTGCCAGCAGCCAAGACAGATCGTATGGCTACACCTTC. The chain links TRBV7-9 to TRBJ1-2; tentatively, D is TRBD1 (5 bases). V lost 5 bases and J lost 5, with 12 bases in between. Germline V lookup: CDR1 SEHNR, CDR2 FQNEAQ (reference sequence). The CDR3 spans 13 residues. The full variable domain, in which reference TRBV7-9 and TRBJ1-2 provide the parts outside the CDR3, is DTGVSQNPRHKITKRGQNVTFRCDPISEHNRLYWYRQTLGQGPEFLTYFQNEAQLEKSRLLSDRFSAERPKGSFSTLEIQRTEQGDSAMYLCASSQDRSYGYTFGSGTRLTVV.

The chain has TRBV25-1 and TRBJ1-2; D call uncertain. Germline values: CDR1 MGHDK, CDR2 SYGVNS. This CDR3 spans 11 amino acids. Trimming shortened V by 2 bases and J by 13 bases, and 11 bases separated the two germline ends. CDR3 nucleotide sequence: TGTGCCAGCAGTGAAAACTACCTGACCACCTTC. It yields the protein CASSENYLTTF.

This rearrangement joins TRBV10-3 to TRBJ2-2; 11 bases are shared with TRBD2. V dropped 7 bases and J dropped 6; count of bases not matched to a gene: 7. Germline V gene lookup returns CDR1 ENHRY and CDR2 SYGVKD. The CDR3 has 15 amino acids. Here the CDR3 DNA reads TGTGCCATCACCCTAGCGGGAGGAGTTCCCGGGGAGCTGTTTTTT. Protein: CAITLAGGVPGELFF.

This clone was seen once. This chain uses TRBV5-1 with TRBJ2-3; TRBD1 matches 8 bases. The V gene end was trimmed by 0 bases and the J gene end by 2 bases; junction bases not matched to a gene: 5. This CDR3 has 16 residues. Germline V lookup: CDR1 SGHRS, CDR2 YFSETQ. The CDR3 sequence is CASSLVGQVITDTQYF. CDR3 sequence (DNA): TGCGCCAGCAGCTTGGTGGGACAGGTAATCACAGATACGCAGTATTTT.

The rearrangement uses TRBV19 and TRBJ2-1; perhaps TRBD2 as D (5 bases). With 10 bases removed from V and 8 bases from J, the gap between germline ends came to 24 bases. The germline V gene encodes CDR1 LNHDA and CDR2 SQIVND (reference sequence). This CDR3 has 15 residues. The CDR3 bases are TGTGCCACCAAGACCTTGGGAGCCTACAGCCATGAGCAGTTCTTC. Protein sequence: CATKTLGAYSHEQFF.

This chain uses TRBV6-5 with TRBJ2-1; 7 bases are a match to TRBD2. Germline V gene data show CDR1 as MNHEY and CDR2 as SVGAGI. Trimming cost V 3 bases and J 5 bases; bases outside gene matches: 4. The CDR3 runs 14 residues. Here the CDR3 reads CASSYWRGNNEQFF. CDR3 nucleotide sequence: TGTGCCAGCAGTTATTGGCGGGGGAACAATGAGCAGTTCTTC.

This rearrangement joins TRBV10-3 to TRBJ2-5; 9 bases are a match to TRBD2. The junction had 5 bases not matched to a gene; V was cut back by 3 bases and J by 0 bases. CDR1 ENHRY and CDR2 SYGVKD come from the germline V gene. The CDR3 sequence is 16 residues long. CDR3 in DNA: TGTGCCATCAGTGAATGGCGGGAGGGGGACCAAGAGACCCAGTACTTC. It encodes CAISEWREGDQETQYF.

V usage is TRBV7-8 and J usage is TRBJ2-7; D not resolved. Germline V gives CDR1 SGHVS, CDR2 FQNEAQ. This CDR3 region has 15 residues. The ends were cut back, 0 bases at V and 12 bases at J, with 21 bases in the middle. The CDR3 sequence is CASSLALGQAPLMYF. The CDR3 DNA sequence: TGTGCCAGCAGCTTAGCATTAGGCCAGGCCCCCCTTATGTACTTC. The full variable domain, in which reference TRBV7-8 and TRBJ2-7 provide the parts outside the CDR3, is GAGVSQSPRYKVAKRGQDVALRCDPISGHVSLFWYQQALGQGPEFLTYFQNEAQLDKSGLPSDRFFAERPEGSVSTLKIQRTQQEDSAVYLCASSLALGQAPLMYFGPGTRLTVT.